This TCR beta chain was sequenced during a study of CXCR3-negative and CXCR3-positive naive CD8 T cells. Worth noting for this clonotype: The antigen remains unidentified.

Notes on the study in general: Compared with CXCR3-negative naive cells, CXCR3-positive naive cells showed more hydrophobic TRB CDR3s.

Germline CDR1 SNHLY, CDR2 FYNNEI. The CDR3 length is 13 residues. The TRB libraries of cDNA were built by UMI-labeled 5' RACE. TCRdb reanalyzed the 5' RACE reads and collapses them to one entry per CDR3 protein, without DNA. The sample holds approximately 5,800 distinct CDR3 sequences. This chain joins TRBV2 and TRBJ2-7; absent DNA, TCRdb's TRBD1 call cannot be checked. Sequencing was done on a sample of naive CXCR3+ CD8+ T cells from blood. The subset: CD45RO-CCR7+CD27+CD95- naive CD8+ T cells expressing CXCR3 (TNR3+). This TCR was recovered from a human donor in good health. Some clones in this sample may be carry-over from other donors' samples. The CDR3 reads CASSEVDRAEQYF.